One and the same sample provided the 31 T cell receptor beta chains below, sequenced in a study of T cell responses to AZD1222 COVID-19 vaccine. Assay: immunoSEQ multiplex PCR; the TCRdb copy retains only in-frame clones and omits some. Of about 75,000 clones in the sample, around 86% were seen once. Specimen: peripheral blood, collected 28 days after the second AZD1222 dose. The receptors derive from an adult who received the AZD1222 COVID-19 vaccine.

This clone was observed a single time. The chain joins TRBV27 to TRBJ2-2, with TRBD1 identical over 12 bases. The CDR3 is 16 residues long. Losses at the gene ends were 8 bases for V and 5 bases for J; bases not matched to a gene: 9. Germline lookup yields CDR1 MNHEY and CDR2 SMNVEV (reference sequence). DNA for the CDR3: TGTGCCAGCGGGACAGGGGGCCGAAGTAGGACCGGGGAGCTGTTTTTT. Its translation: CASGTGGRSRTGELFF.

The chain links TRBV9 to TRBJ1-1; the D is unclear. Germline V gives CDR1 SGDLS, CDR2 YYNGEE. V shed 1 base and J shed 4 bases, with 8 bases lying between them. The CDR3 consists of 13 residues. This chain's CDR3 is CASSVSVGTEAFF. In DNA form, the CDR3 reads TGTGCCAGCAGCGTAAGTGTGGGCACTGAAGCTTTCTTT.

This chain uses TRBV5-1 with TRBJ1-2; 9 bases fit TRBD1. Trimming cost V 3 bases and J 4 bases; bases outside gene matches: 7. This CDR3 spans 15 amino acids. Germline values: CDR1 SGHRS, CDR2 YFSETQ. The CDR3 here is CASSSTGGASYGYTF. CDR3 nucleotides: TGCGCCAGCAGCTCCACAGGGGGCGCGAGCTATGGCTACACCTTC.

Turning to this clone: A much larger clone differs by one base, so this may be a read error. This sequence joins TRBV12-3 or TRBV12-4 and TRBJ1-1; TRBD1 aligns across 10 bases. The CDR3 is made up of 13 amino acids. V dropped 6 bases and J dropped 4; count of bases not matched to a gene: 2. The DNA of the CDR3 is TGTGCCAGCAGCCGGGACAGGGGCACTGAAGCTTTCTTT. It codes for CASSRDRGTEAFF.

The V and J genes are TRBV19 and TRBJ1-2; a weak D match, TRBD1 (5 bases). Per germline, CDR1 LNHDA and CDR2 SQIVND (reference sequence). Trimming pared 8 bases from V and 5 bases from J, leaving 18 bases between. The length of the CDR3 is 14 residues. The CDR3 DNA follows: TGTGCCAGTGTCGGCTGGGACGTTGAATATGGCTACACCTTC. Translated: CASVGWDVEYGYTF.

In DNA form, the CDR3 reads TGTGCCAGCAGCACCGACAAGGGTTACTATGGCTACACCTTC. It codes for CASSTDKGYYGYTF. The chain joins TRBV28 to TRBJ1-2; D not certain. The CDR3 spans 14 residues. V gave up 6 bases and J gave up 3 bases, with 14 bases separating them. Germline V gene lookup returns CDR1 MDHEN and CDR2 SYDVKM.

This chain joins TRBV18 and TRBJ1-2, with D perhaps matching TRBD1 (6 bases). The V gene lost 3 bases and the J gene lost 4 bases, with 18 bases spanning the gap. The germline CDR1 and CDR2 sequences are KGHSH and LQKENI. The CDR3 is made up of 16 amino acids. The CDR3 DNA reads as TGTGCCAGCTCACCTCAAAGGGCGGACAGATTCTATGGCTACACCTTC. Its protein is CASSPQRADRFYGYTF.

The J gene is TRBJ2-3, the V gene TRBV10-3; 11 bases are a match to TRBD2. The V gene end was trimmed by 0 bases and the J gene end by 1 base; junction bases not matched to a gene: 3. CDR3 size: 17 residues. Germline assignment: CDR1 ENHRY and CDR2 SYGVKD. CDR3 sequence reads: CAISESKLAGGTDTQYF. The CDR3 DNA reads as TGTGCCATCAGTGAGTCGAAACTAGCGGGGGGCACAGATACGCAGTATTTT.

This clone was observed a handful of times. The chain couples TRBV7-2 to TRBJ1-1; the D is unclear. CDR3 length equals 15 residues. Germline CDR1 reads SGHTA; CDR2 reads FQGNSA. Trimming removed 1 base at V and 0 bases at J, with 9 bases between. The CDR3 region is CASSLGVGMNTEAFF. The CDR3 DNA follows: TGTGCCAGCAGCTTAGGGGTAGGAATGAACACTGAAGCTTTCTTT.

The genes are TRBV6-1 and TRBJ1-1; TRBD1 might be the D (6 bases). The germline V gene encodes CDR1 MNHNS and CDR2 SASEGT. V gave up 3 bases and J gave up 5 bases, with 13 bases separating them. The CDR3 runs to 14 residues. The CDR3 region has the DNA TGTGCCAGCAGTGATTGGGGGGCTAGAACTGAAGCTTTCTTT. Translating gives CASSDWGARTEAFF.

A single count supports this clone. The V gene is TRBV20-1, the J gene TRBJ1-5; no firm D call. The CDR3 totals 14 residues. CDR1 and CDR2 from the germline V gene are DFQATT and SNEGSKA (reference sequence). Trimming removed 3 bases from V and 2 bases from J, with 11 bases in between. The CDR3 nucleotides read TGCAGTGCTAGTGCCGGGGAGGGCAATCAGCCCCAGCATTTT. The encoded protein is CSASAGEGNQPQHF.

This chain links TRBV9 with TRBJ2-2, with D unclear. This CDR3 has 15 amino acids. Germline assignment: CDR1 SGDLS and CDR2 YYNGEE. The ends were cut back, 4 bases at V and 0 bases at J, with 10 bases in the middle. The CDR3 loop is CASSLRATNTGELFF. The CDR3 DNA follows: TGTGCCAGCAGCTTAAGGGCGACGAACACCGGGGAGCTGTTTTTT.

V and J are TRBV3-1 (or the pseudogene TRBV3-2) and TRBJ1-6; 8 bases match TRBD1. Germline values: CDR1 LGHDT, CDR2 YNNKEL (reference sequence). After removal of 3 bases from V and 7 bases from J, the junction contained 8 bases not matched to a gene. The CDR3 has 16 residues. CDR3 loop: CASSHGGGDRNSPLHF. The CDR3 nucleotides are TGTGCCAGCAGCCATGGAGGGGGGGACAGGAATTCACCCCTCCACTTT.

In DNA, the CDR3 is TGTGCCGTCAAAGCCCGGACAGGGGACACTGAAGCTTTCTTT. Amino acids: CAVKARTGDTEAFF. The V and J genes are TRBV27 and TRBJ1-1; 9 bases are a match to TRBD1. V shed 11 bases and J 3 bases; nucleotides not matched to a gene: 10. The CDR3 contains 14 residues. The germline V gene has CDR1 MNHEY and CDR2 SMNVEV (reference sequence).

The chain recombines TRBV10-3 with TRBJ2-7, with TRBD2 as a possible D gene (5 bases). Germline CDR1 ENHRY, CDR2 SYGVKD. Deletions cut 11 bases from V and 3 bases from J, with 20 bases between. This CDR3 region has 14 residues. In DNA form, the CDR3 reads TGTGCCTCGGCGAGAGCGGCGTACTTCTACGAGCAGTACTTC. It specifies CASARAAYFYEQYF.

The chain has TRBV9 and TRBJ1-3, with D unresolved. This CDR3 has 15 amino acids. Germline-derived CDR1 and CDR2 are SGDLS and YYNGEE. Trimming cost V 4 bases and J 0 bases, with 11 bases left between them. This chain's CDR3 is CASSRTTSSGNTIYF. The CDR3 region has the DNA TGTGCCAGCAGCAGAACTACATCCTCTGGAAACACCATATATTTT.

The rearrangement links TRBV28 to TRBJ2-7; 10 nucleotides line up with TRBD1. The CDR3 sequence is 15 residues long. V shed 3 bases, J shed 7 bases, and the junction held 9 bases outside the gene matches. The germline V gene encodes CDR1 MDHEN and CDR2 SYDVKM. CDR3 DNA: TGTGCCAGCAGTTTTGTAGGGACAGGGGTTCGGGAGCAGTACTTC. Its protein is CASSFVGTGVREQYF.

With respect to this clone: Other DNA sequences in this sample translate to the same CDR3. The J gene is TRBJ1-1, the V gene TRBV5-1; TRBD1 is a possible D gene (5 bases). The CDR3 loop spans 14 amino acids. Trimming took off 0 bases at V and 3 bases at J, with 9 bases between the two ends. Germline values: CDR1 SGHRS, CDR2 YFSETQ. As DNA, the CDR3 is TGCGCCAGCAGCTTGGCCGGGGGTTACACTGAAGCTTTCTTT. This translates into CASSLAGGYTEAFF.

The V and J genes are TRBV30 and TRBJ2-6, with 12 bases identical to TRBD1. CDR3 length equals 16 residues. From germline, CDR1 is GTSNPN and CDR2 SVGIG (reference sequence). The ends lost 6 bases at V and 3 bases at J; junction bases unmatched: 6. The CDR3 spells CACPGQGADGANVLTF. For the CDR3, the DNA is TGTGCCTGCCCGGGACAGGGGGCGGATGGGGCCAACGTCCTGACTTTC.

The rearrangement links TRBV5-6 to TRBJ2-5, with D possibly being TRBD1 (5 bases). The CDR3 runs 15 residues. V was clipped by 0 bases and J by 4 bases, with 13 bases between them. The germline gives CDR1 SGHDT, CDR2 YYEEEE. As DNA, the CDR3 is TGTGCCAGCAGCTTGGGGGCAGGGAAGGGAGAGACCCAGTACTTC. This encodes CASSLGAGKGETQYF. Based on the CDR3 plus reference TRBV5-6 and TRBJ2-5, the full variable domain is DAGVTQSPTHLIKTRGQQVTLRCSPKSGHDTVSWYQQALGQGPQFIFQYYEEEERQRGNFPDRFSGHQFPNYSSELNVNALLLGDSALYLCASSLGAGKGETQYFGPGTRLLVL.

Remarks on this clone: This CDR3 is also generated by other DNA sequences in the sample. The DNA of the CDR3 is TGTGCCTGGAGTGTGGGCGGGGAGCTGTTTTTT. Its protein product is CAWSVGGELFF. The chain carries TRBV30 and TRBJ2-2; D is unresolved. V was clipped by 0 bases and J by 7 bases, with 3 bases between them. Germline CDR1 reads GTSNPN; CDR2 reads SVGIG (reference sequence). The CDR3 has 11 amino acids.

The rearrangement links TRBV2 to TRBJ2-3; no clear D gene. The germline CDR1 and CDR2 sequences are SNHLY and FYNNEI. V was cut by 7 bases and J by 1 base, with 12 bases left in between. The CDR3 has 14 residues. Here the CDR3 DNA reads TGTGCCAGCACGGTCCTAAGCGGCACAGATACGCAGTATTTT. Its protein is CASTVLSGTDTQYF. Combining the CDR3 with reference TRBV2 and TRBJ2-3 gives the whole variable domain EPEVTQTPSHQVTQMGQEVILRCVPISNHLYFYWYRQILGQKVEFLVSFYNNEISEKSEIFDDQFSVERPDGSNFTLKIRSTKLEDSAMYFCASTVLSGTDTQYFGPGTRLTVL.

V is TRBV19 and J is TRBJ1-6; unclear D gene. The V end was cut by 0 bases, the J end by 8 bases, with 5 bases between. The V gene's germline CDR1 is LNHDA and CDR2 SQIVND (reference sequence). This CDR3 contains 13 residues. The CDR3 DNA reads TGTGCCAGTAGTATAGATTGGGATTCACCCCTCCACTTT. Translating gives CASSIDWDSPLHF. The whole variable domain, remainder taken from reference TRBV19 and TRBJ1-6, is DGGITQSPKYLFRKEGQNVTLSCEQNLNHDAMYWYRQDPGQGLRLIYYSQIVNDFQKGDIAEGYSVSREKKESFPLTVTSAQKNPTAFYLCASSIDWDSPLHFGNGTRLTVT.

The chain has TRBV3-1 (or the pseudogene TRBV3-2) and TRBJ2-1; 7 nucleotides match TRBD2. Per the germline V gene, CDR1 is LGHDT and CDR2 is YNNKEL (reference sequence). There are 12 residues in the CDR3. V shed 7 bases, J shed 7 bases, and the junction held 4 bases outside the gene matches. CDR3 sequence: CASNGGGNEQFF. The CDR3, as DNA: TGTGCCAGCAATGGGGGAGGGAATGAGCAGTTCTTC.

CDR3 sequence (DNA): TGTGCCAGCAGCCAGGAGGCCGGGGGGGCTGGGAATGAGCAGTTCTTC. Amino acid sequence: CASSQEAGGAGNEQFF. The chain carries TRBV11-3 and TRBJ2-1, with 8 bases aligning to TRBD2. V lost 5 bases and J lost 7; bases outside the gene matches: 13. CDR3 length: 16 amino acids. Germline V gives CDR1 SGHNT, CDR2 YENEEA.

The rearrangement joins TRBV19 to TRBJ1-1; D gene uncertain. Per the germline V gene, CDR1 is LNHDA and CDR2 is SQIVND (reference sequence). Deletions cut 1 base from V and 3 bases from J, with 12 bases between. The CDR3 sequence is 15 residues long. CDR3 sequence reads: CASSIGREGYTEAFF. CDR3 DNA sequence: TGTGCCAGTAGTATAGGGAGGGAAGGATACACTGAAGCTTTCTTT.

This clone was observed a single time. The chain combines TRBV24-1 with TRBJ1-5; D is unresolved. The CDR3 loop spans 14 amino acids. Germline V lookup: CDR1 KGHDR, CDR2 SFDVKD. Trimming took off 6 bases at V and 5 bases at J, with 13 bases between the two ends. As DNA, the CDR3 is TGTGCCACCAGTCCTAGATTTGGGCATCAGCCCCAGCATTTT. It specifies CATSPRFGHQPQHF.

The genes are TRBV4-1 and TRBJ1-4; D call uncertain. The ends were cut back, 3 bases at V and 5 bases at J, with 4 bases in the middle. The CDR3 consists of 12 residues. Germline V gene sequence: CDR1 MGHRA, CDR2 YSYEKL. CDR3 DNA: TGCGCCAGCAGCCAGGAAAATGAAAAACTGTTTTTT. Its translation: CASSQENEKLFF.

V and J are TRBV6-5 and TRBJ2-2; 7 bases line up with TRBD1. The germline V gene encodes CDR1 MNHEY and CDR2 SVGAGI. The CDR3 covers 14 residues. With V trimmed by 6 bases and J by 7 bases, 8 bases remained unmatched. The DNA for the CDR3 is TGTGCCAGCAGCGACGGGACAGACGACGGGGAGCTGTTTTTT. Its translation: CASSDGTDDGELFF.

The chain links TRBV6-6 to TRBJ1-5; maybe TRBD1 (5 bases). Deletions cut 10 bases from V and 0 bases from J, with 10 bases between. Germline V gene data show CDR1 as MNHNY and CDR2 as SVGAGI (reference sequence). CDR3 length equals 13 residues. This CDR3 is CATGPYSNQPQHF. CDR3 nucleotides: TGTGCCACGGGGCCTTATAGCAATCAGCCCCAGCATTTT.

This clone was recorded only once. This chain joins TRBV28 and TRBJ1-2, with D uncertain. V was clipped by 5 bases and J by 1 base, with 11 bases between them. This CDR3 is built from 14 residues. Germline CDR1 reads MDHEN; CDR2 reads SYDVKM. The CDR3 here is CASSQGVYNYGYTF. The DNA of the CDR3 is TGTGCCAGCAGTCAAGGAGTCTATAACTATGGCTACACCTTC.